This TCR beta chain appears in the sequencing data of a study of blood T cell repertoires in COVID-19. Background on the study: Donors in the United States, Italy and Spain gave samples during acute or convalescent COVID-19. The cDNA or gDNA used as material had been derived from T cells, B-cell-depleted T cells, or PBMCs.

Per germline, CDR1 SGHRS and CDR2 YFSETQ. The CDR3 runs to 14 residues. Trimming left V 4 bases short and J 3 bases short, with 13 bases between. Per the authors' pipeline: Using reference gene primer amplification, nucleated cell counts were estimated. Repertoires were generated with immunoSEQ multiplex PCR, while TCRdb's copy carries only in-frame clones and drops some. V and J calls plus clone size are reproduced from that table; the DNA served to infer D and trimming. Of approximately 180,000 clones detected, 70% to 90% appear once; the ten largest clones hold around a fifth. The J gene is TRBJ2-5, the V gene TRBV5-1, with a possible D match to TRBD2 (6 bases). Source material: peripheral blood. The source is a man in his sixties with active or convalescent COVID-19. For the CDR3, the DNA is TGCGCCAGCAGCCTCCTCGGCGGGGAAGAGACCCAGTACTTC. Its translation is CASSLLGGEETQYF.